This record concerns one TCR beta chain sequence. This clonotype appeared many times. The antigen this receptor binds is unknown. One end of the junction is discordant with germline, which a read error may explain. Library construction relied on 5' RACE. Sequencing was carried out with a NextSeq 500. The TCR library protocol attached unique molecular identifiers to individual cDNA molecules to correct for sequencing error and PCR bias. Both TCR alpha and beta chains were sequenced, and tight co-correlation was observed between alpha and beta sequence abundances in each sample. Concerning the study's data processing: Decombinator V4 was used to annotate TCR sequences for V gene, J gene and CDR3. Expanded TCRs were defined as changing significantly between any two time points under a Poisson model with p below 0.0001. TCR abundances were normalised to the total number of TCRs sequenced per sample and expressed as counts per million. MAIT TCRs were defined by TRAV1-2 paired with TRAJ12, TRAJ20 or TRAJ33, and iNKT TCRs by TRAV10 paired with TRAJ18. A search of VDJdb, accessed on 1 November 2021, was run for TCRs annotated to CMV, EBV and SARS-CoV-2, with TCRs annotated for multiple antigens excluded. The raw public reads went through TCRdb reprocessing: fastp at Q25, MiXCR clone calling, in-frame beta chains kept. Here each entry gathers all rows of one CDR3 protein and keeps the most common genes and DNA. The V and J calls reflect TCRdb's pipeline rather than the authors' work. This sample gives more than 60,000 distinct CDR3 sequences in total; under 15% of them show up just once. Roughly 8.7% of the sample is taken by the ten largest.

The germline V gene gives CDR1 as SQVTM and CDR2 as ANQGSEA. Taken from cysteine to phenylalanine, the CDR3 has 13 residues. This entry keeps only the CDR3 DNA: 39 bases, framed from base 1. These data are taken from a study of early T cells in non-severe SARS-CoV-2 infection (dated by TCRdb to about 2021). For the study in its entirety: Bulk RNA from unsorted whole blood was used for TCR sequencing, so alpha and beta chains could not be paired.

Overall study outcomes, separate from this receptor: VDJdb matching was skewed toward anti-spike CD8 responses and likely underestimated virus-specific expansions by missing private and CD4 specificities.

A case-control design nested within a healthcare worker cohort in London, UK, was used, with weekly nasopharyngeal swab PCR tests and blood sampling performed. Healthcare workers were recruited during the week of the UK lockdown, between 23 and 31 March 2020, and followed weekly for up to roughly 16 weeks. The specimen sequenced was whole blood. The source is an adult who was a healthcare worker with PCR-confirmed SARS-CoV-2 infection or an uninfected control (not recorded which). Recombination joined TRBV29-1 with TRBJ2-4, and possibly TRBD2, on 5 matching bases. In nucleotide form, the sequence is TGCAGCGCTGAAGGCCCGGGATCGGGCATTCAGTACTTC. The translation is CSAEGPGSGIQYF.